These 13 T cell receptor beta chains share one sample of origin, sequenced in a study of shared clonotypes between healthy human individuals. The table came from immunoSEQ multiplex PCR; TCRdb's copy has only in-frame clones and leaves some out. The profile covers more than 400,000 clones, with roughly 80% appearing a single time and 10% to 15% taken by the ten largest. Material for sequencing was PBMCs. The source is a woman aged 40 to 50 in good health. Some clones in this sample may be carry-over from other donors' samples.

The chain recombines TRBV28 with TRBJ1-2; maybe TRBD1 (6 bases). The germline V gene has CDR1 MDHEN and CDR2 SYDVKM. This CDR3 has 13 residues. V lost 4 bases, J lost 8 bases, and 14 bases lay in between. The DNA for the CDR3 is TGTGCCAGCAGTTCAACAGGGTTGATGGGCTACACCTTC. This gives the protein CASSSTGLMGYTF.

Details on this clone: A far larger clone is one base from this, pointing to a likely read error. The chain links TRBV11-2 to TRBJ2-7; 8 bases are a match to TRBD1. Germline CDR1 and CDR2: SGHAT and FQNNGV. The CDR3 spans 16 residues. V shed 2 bases, J shed 2 bases, and the junction held 8 bases outside the gene matches. The CDR3 here is CASSLRPGQVPYEQYF. The DNA of the CDR3 is TGTGCCAGCAGCTTAAGGCCGGGACAGGTACCCTACGAGCAGTACTTC.

As concerns this clone: It is likely a read error: a sequence one base away is far more abundant. The chain links TRBV6-5 to TRBJ2-7, with no clear D. The length of the CDR3 is 12 residues. Germline V gene lookup returns CDR1 MNHEY and CDR2 SVGAGI. In nucleotides, the CDR3 is TGTGCCAGCAGTTACTCGCCCTACGAGCGGTACTTC. It yields the protein CASSYSPYERYF.

On this clone: This probably arose from a read error, given a far larger clone one base away. V gene TRBV5-6 combines with J gene TRBJ1-1; a weak D match, TRBD1 (5 bases). Trimming stripped 2 bases from V and 1 base from J, with 15 bases between. Germline-derived CDR1 and CDR2 are SGHDT and YYEEEE. The CDR3 has 16 residues. Here the CDR3 DNA reads TGTGCCAGCAGCTTTGTGGACGGGGGTAGGAACACTGAAGCTTTCTTT. The encoded protein is CASSFVDGGRNTEAFF.

About this clone itself: This sample includes further DNA sequences coding for the same CDR3. Here the CDR3 reads CASTRDRENYGYTF. DNA of the CDR3: TGTGCCAGCACGCGGGACAGGGAAAACTATGGCTACACCTTC. This chain uses TRBV2 with TRBJ1-2; TRBD1 matches at 9 bases. The CDR3 length is 14 residues. Germline V lookup: CDR1 SNHLY, CDR2 FYNNEI. V shed 7 bases and J 2 bases; nucleotides not matched to a gene: 5.

The rearrangement joins TRBV5-1 to TRBJ2-1; 12 nucleotides align to TRBD2. Trimming cost V 3 bases and J 9 bases; bases outside gene matches: 7. The CDR3 is 15 residues long. Germline V gene sequence: CDR1 SGHRS, CDR2 YFSETQ. The CDR3 here is CASSSGTSGSFEQFF. The CDR3 coding sequence is TGCGCCAGCAGCTCCGGGACTAGCGGGTCCTTTGAGCAGTTCTTC.

On this clone itself: This likely came from a read error, as a far larger clone is one base away. Other DNA sequences in the sample encode the same CDR3. V and J are TRBV29-1 and TRBJ1-1; 7 bases match TRBD1. The CDR3 has 14 residues. J lost 5 bases, V lost 6 bases, and 12 bases had no gene match. CDR1 SQVTM and CDR2 ANQGSEA come from the germline V gene. CDR3 nucleotides: TGCAGCGTAGCACTCGGGACAGCGGGTACTGAAGCTTTCTTT. Its translation is CSVALGTAGTEAFF.

In the case of this clone: A far larger clone differs by one base, so this is likely a read error. This chain connects TRBV30 to TRBJ2-2, with 7 bases aligning to TRBD1. V shed 4 bases and J 5 bases; nucleotides not matched to a gene: 7. The CDR3 length is 14 residues. The germline V gene has CDR1 GTSNPN and CDR2 SVGIG (reference sequence). This CDR3 is CAWNAQGVTGELFF. CDR3 DNA sequence: TGTGCCTGGAATGCTCAGGGGGTGACCGGGGAGCTGTTTTTT.

The chain couples TRBV25-1 to TRBJ2-1; D not resolved. The CDR3 is 11 residues long. From germline, CDR1 is MGHDK and CDR2 SYGVNS. The germline V and J ends were trimmed by 6 bases and 4 bases, with 4 bases remaining between them. The CDR3: CASSRYNEQFF. The CDR3 nucleotides read TGTGCCAGCAGCCGTTACAATGAGCAGTTCTTC.

This clone was observed once. V and J are TRBV9 and TRBJ2-5, with D tentatively TRBD1 (5 bases). The V end lost 0 bases, the J end lost 6 bases, and 15 bases lay between the germline ends. There are 15 residues in the CDR3. Germline V gene data show CDR1 as SGDLS and CDR2 as YYNGEE. CDR3 nucleotides: TGTGCCAGCAGCGTAGAGGGGATAGTGGGCCAGACCCAGTACTTC. It specifies CASSVEGIVGQTQYF.

A remark on this clone: A far larger clone is one base from this, pointing to a likely read error. CDR3 loop: CASRFGTSGSRGEQYF. For the CDR3, the DNA is TGTGCCAGCAGATTTGGGACTAGCGGGAGTCGAGGTGAGCAGTACTTC. The genes are TRBV25-1 and TRBJ2-7, with TRBD2 matching over 14 bases. Germline values: CDR1 MGHDK, CDR2 SYGVNS. CDR3 length equals 16 residues. The ends lost 6 bases at V and 7 bases at J; junction bases unmatched: 11.

This chain uses TRBV5-1 with TRBJ2-1; TRBD2 aligns across 16 bases. The CDR3 is made up of 16 amino acids. The V and J ends lost 4 bases and 8 bases, in that order; junction bases with no gene match: 6. Germline V gene data show CDR1 as SGHRS and CDR2 as YFSETQ. For the CDR3, the DNA is TGCGCCAGCAGCCTGAGCGGGACTAGCGGGAGGGATGAGCAGTTCTTC. Its protein product is CASSLSGTSGRDEQFF.

The V gene is TRBV6-6, the J gene TRBJ1-3; the D gene is possibly TRBD1 (5 bases). The CDR3 sequence is 13 residues long. Between the trimmed V and J ends, which lost 6 bases and 4 bases, there was a span of 10 bases. Germline V gene sequence: CDR1 MNHNY, CDR2 SVGAGI (reference sequence). The CDR3 DNA is TGTGCCAGCAGGGGGGACGGGGGAAACACCATATATTTT. It yields the protein CASRGDGGNTIYF.